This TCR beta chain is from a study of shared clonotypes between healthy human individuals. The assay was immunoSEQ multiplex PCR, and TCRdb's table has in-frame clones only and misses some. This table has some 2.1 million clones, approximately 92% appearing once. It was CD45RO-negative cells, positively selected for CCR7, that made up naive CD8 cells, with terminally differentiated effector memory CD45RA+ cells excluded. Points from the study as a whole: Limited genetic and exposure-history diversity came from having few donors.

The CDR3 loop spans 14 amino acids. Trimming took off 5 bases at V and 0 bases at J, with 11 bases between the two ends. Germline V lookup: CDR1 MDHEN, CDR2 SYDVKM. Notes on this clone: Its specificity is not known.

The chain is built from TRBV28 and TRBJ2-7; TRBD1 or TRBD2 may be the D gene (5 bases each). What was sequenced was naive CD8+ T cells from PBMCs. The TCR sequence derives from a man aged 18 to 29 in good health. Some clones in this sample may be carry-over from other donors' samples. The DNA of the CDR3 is TGTGCCAGCAGTCCGGGACGGGTCTCCTACGAGCAGTACTTC. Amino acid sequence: CASSPGRVSYEQYF.